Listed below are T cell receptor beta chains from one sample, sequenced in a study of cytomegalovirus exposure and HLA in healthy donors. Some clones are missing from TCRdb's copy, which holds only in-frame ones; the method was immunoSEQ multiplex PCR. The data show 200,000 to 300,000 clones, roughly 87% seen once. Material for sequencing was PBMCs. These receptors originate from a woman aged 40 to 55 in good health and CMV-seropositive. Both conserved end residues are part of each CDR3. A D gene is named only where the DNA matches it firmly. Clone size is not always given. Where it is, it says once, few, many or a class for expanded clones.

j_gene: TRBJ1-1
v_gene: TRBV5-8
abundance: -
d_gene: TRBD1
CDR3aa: CASRSRGQTEAFF
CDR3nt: TGTGCCAGCAGATCCAGGGGGCAAACTGAAGCTTTCTTT

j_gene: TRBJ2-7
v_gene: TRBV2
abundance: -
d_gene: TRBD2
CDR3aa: CASSVPRGGSSYEQYF
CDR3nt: TGTGCCAGCAGTGTTCCGCGGGGGGGAAGCTCCTACGAGCAGTACTTC

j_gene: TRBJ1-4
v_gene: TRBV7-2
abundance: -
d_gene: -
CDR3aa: CASSSVGGYEKLFF
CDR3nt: TGTGCCAGCAGCTCAGTCGGGGGATATGAAAAACTGTTTTTT

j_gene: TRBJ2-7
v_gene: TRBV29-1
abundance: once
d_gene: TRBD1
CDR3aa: CSVDITGGEQYF
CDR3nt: TGCAGCGTTGACATAACAGGGGGGGAGCAGTACTTC

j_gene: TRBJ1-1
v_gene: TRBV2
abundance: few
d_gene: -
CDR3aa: CALRGGTEAFF
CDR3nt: TGTGCCCTCCGAGGGGGCACTGAAGCTTTCTTT

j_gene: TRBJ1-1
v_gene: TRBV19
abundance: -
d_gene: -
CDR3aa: CASQGRTEAFF
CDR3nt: TGTGCCAGCCAGGGTAGGACTGAAGCTTTCTTT

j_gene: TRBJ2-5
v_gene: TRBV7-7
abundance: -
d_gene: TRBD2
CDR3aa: CATLPGGVQVETQYF
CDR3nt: TGTGCTACCCTCCCGGGAGGGGTTCAAGTAGAGACCCAGTACTTC

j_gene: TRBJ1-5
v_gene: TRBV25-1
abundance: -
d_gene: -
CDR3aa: CASSLPLRRGNQPQHF
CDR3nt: TGTGCCAGCAGTCTACCTCTCCGGAGAGGCAATCAGCCCCAGCATTTT

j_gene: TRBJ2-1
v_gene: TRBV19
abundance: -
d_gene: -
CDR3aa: CASSLPTSTPNEQFF
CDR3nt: TGTGCCAGTAGCCTTCCGACTTCCACCCCCAATGAGCAGTTCTTC

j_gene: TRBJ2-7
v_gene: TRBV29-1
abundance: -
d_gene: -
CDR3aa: CSVDRTLIQYF
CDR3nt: TGCAGCGTTGACCGGACATTAATACAGTACTTC

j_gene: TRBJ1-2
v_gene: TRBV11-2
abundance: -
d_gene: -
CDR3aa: CASSRGWGSEGYTF
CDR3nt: TGTGCCAGCAGCCGCGGTTGGGGCTCGGAGGGCTACACCTTC

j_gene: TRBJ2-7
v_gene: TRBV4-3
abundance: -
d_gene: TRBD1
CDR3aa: CASSQNPGTDYEQYF
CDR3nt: TGCGCCAGCAGCCAAAACCCCGGGACAGATTACGAGCAGTACTTC